The clone carrying this T cell receptor (beta chain) was detected ten times or more. Its antigen is undetermined. Trimming removed 2 bases from V and 5 bases from J, with 17 bases in between. Germline V gene data show CDR1 as GTSNPN and CDR2 as SVGIG (reference sequence). This CDR3 spans 15 amino acids. This specimen comes from a study of prognosis after radiotherapy for stage I lung cancer. Study at large: Several developed distant metastases after radiotherapy (median about 7 months), and approximately 14 had no significant progression.

Genomic DNA was subjected to two-round multiplex PCR for amplification of TCR beta CDR3. First-round PCR, the initial amplification, used primers specific to each TRBV and TRBJ gene. TCRdb re-analysed the multiplex PCR reads in MiXCR, keeping a single row per CDR3 protein. The data hold 20,000 to 30,000 distinct CDR3 sequences, with roughly 40% observed a single time. General observations from the study: Some patients went on to develop distant metastases. Their Shannon entropy after stereotactic body radiation therapy was lower, and its change from baseline was also lower.

The TCR originated in a donor over 45 with non-small cell lung cancer. The chain combines TRBV30 with TRBJ2-3, with D possibly being TRBD1 (5 bases). The sequencing used PBMCs, collected before or after stereotactic body radiation therapy (not recorded which). The CDR3 spells CAWSSLQTGRDTQYF. CDR3 DNA sequence: TGTGCCTGGAGTAGTCTCCAAACAGGTCGAGATACGCAGTATTTT.